Following are 16 T cell receptor beta chains from one sample sequenced in a study of blood T cell repertoires in COVID-19. Only in-frame clones appear in the TCRdb table, and some are missing; sequencing was by immunoSEQ multiplex PCR. The table lists around 47,000 clones, around 80% of them singletons. The specimen was peripheral blood. Every receptor here comes from a woman older than 75 with COVID-19, enrolled during active disease.

The gene calls are TRBV4-2 and TRBJ2-1; TRBD1 matches 7 bases. Germline CDR1 and CDR2: LGHNA and YNFKEQ. The CDR3 loop spans 18 amino acids. V lost 0 bases and J lost 7; bases outside the gene matches: 15. The CDR3 is CASSQDELADRWVNEQFF. CDR3 DNA: TGTGCCAGCAGCCAAGACGAGCTCGCGGACAGGTGGGTTAATGAGCAGTTCTTC.

This chain connects TRBV6-2 or TRBV6-3 to TRBJ2-1; D call uncertain. The CDR3 spans 13 residues. Germline-derived CDR1 and CDR2 are MNHEY and SVGEGT. V lost 5 bases and J lost 6, with 11 bases in between. CDR3 sequence reads: CASSPGRGNEQFF. CDR3 coding DNA: TGTGCCAGCAGTCCCGGTAGAGGCAATGAGCAGTTCTTC.

This chain connects TRBV7-2 to TRBJ2-7, with 8 positions matching TRBD2. V lost 2 bases to trimming and J lost 3 bases; unmatched junction nucleotides: 12. CDR3 size: 17 residues. Germline CDR1 SGHTA, CDR2 FQGNSA. The CDR3 loop is CASSLKWWASGHYEQYF. The CDR3 region has the DNA TGTGCCAGCAGCTTAAAGTGGTGGGCTAGCGGGCACTACGAGCAGTACTTC.

V usage is TRBV2 and J usage is TRBJ1-2, with 7 bases aligning to TRBD1. Germline V gene sequence: CDR1 SNHLY, CDR2 FYNNEI. With 6 bases clipped from V and 2 bases from J, the junction kept 9 bases outside the gene matches. The CDR3 extends over 15 amino acids. CDR3 in DNA: TGTGCCAGCAGGACCAGGGACAGTCTGAACTATGGCTACACCTTC. Residues: CASRTRDSLNYGYTF. Drawing the rest from reference TRBV2 and TRBJ1-2, the complete variable domain is EPEVTQTPSHQVTQMGQEVILRCVPISNHLYFYWYRQILGQKVEFLVSFYNNEISEKSEIFDDQFSVERPDGSNFTLKIRSTKLEDSAMYFCASRTRDSLNYGYTFGSGTRLTVV.

V gene TRBV4-1 combines with J gene TRBJ2-5; TRBD2 matches at 11 bases. From germline, CDR1 is MGHRA and CDR2 YSYEKL. The J segment lost 1 base and the V segment lost 1 base, leaving 11 bases of the junction unmatched. The CDR3 runs to 19 residues. This CDR3 is CASSQVPLGTSGPQETQYF. The CDR3 DNA follows: TGCGCCAGCAGCCAAGTCCCACTCGGGACTAGCGGACCCCAAGAGACCCAGTACTTC.

The rearrangement joins TRBV28 to TRBJ1-2; D is undetermined. This CDR3 contains 13 residues. Between the trimmed V and J ends, which lost 5 bases and 4 bases, there was a span of 11 bases. CDR1 MDHEN and CDR2 SYDVKM come from the germline V gene. CDR3 nucleotide sequence: TGTGCCAGCAGTACCTCCGGGATCTATGGCTACACCTTC. Its protein is CASSTSGIYGYTF.

The gene calls are TRBV5-4 and TRBJ1-6, with D unclear. V was trimmed by 2 bases and J by 3 bases, leaving 6 bases between them. CDR1 and CDR2 from the germline V gene are SGHNT and YYREEE (reference sequence). This CDR3 spans 14 amino acids. The CDR3 coding sequence is TGTGCCAGCAGCTTTCCGGGCTATAATTCACCCCTCCACTTT. Translation gives CASSFPGYNSPLHF.

The J gene is TRBJ1-2, the V gene TRBV19, with a possible D match to TRBD1 (6 bases). The V gene's germline CDR1 is LNHDA and CDR2 SQIVND (reference sequence). V was trimmed by 5 bases and J by 1 base, leaving 17 bases between them. CDR3 length: 16 residues. The CDR3 DNA reads TGTGCCAGTAGTCCGGAATCAGGGGACCTTAACTATGGCTACACCTTC. Residues: CASSPESGDLNYGYTF.

There are a few counts of this clone. This chain links TRBV19 with TRBJ1-5; no definite D call. The V end was cut by 1 base, the J end by 0 bases, with 10 bases between. The CDR3 consists of 16 residues. Germline CDR1 reads LNHDA; CDR2 reads SQIVND (reference sequence). For the CDR3, the DNA is TGTGCCAGTAGTATAGTTGGCGGATATAGCAATCAGCCCCAGCATTTT. It is translated as CASSIVGGYSNQPQHF. The full variable domain, completed using reference TRBV19 and TRBJ1-5, is DGGITQSPKYLFRKEGQNVTLSCEQNLNHDAMYWYRQDPGQGLRLIYYSQIVNDFQKGDIAEGYSVSREKKESFPLTVTSAQKNPTAFYLCASSIVGGYSNQPQHFGDGTRLSIL.

This clone was recorded once. The rearrangement links TRBV4-1 to TRBJ2-1, with 9 bases identical to TRBD2. CDR3 length equals 15 residues. The V and J ends lost 0 bases and 7 bases, in that order; junction bases with no gene match: 4. Germline V gene sequence: CDR1 MGHRA, CDR2 YSYEKL. The CDR3 DNA sequence: TGCGCCAGCAGCCAAGAAGCGGGAGGAGGTAATGAGCAGTTCTTC. Protein: CASSQEAGGGNEQFF.

This clone rates as medium-sized. The rearrangement links TRBV18 to TRBJ2-1; D might be TRBD2 (6 bases). The CDR3 totals 16 residues. Germline lookup yields CDR1 KGHSH and CDR2 LQKENI. V shed 4 bases and J shed 0 bases, with 13 bases lying between them. The CDR3 DNA reads TGTGCCAGCTCACGACCACGGGGGAGCTCCTACAATGAGCAGTTCTTC. As protein: CASSRPRGSSYNEQFF. Together with reference TRBV18 and TRBJ2-1, the CDR3 gives the full variable domain: NAGVMQNPRHLVRRRGQEARLRCSPMKGHSHVYWYRQLPEEGLKFMVYLQKENIIDESGMPKERFSAEFPKEGPSILRIQQVVRGDSAAYFCASSRPRGSSYNEQFFGPGTRLTVL.

The chain couples TRBV2 to TRBJ2-7; no definite D call. Between the trimmed V and J ends, which lost 5 bases and 5 bases, there was a span of 13 bases. The CDR3 runs 13 residues. Germline CDR1 reads SNHLY; CDR2 reads FYNNEI. CDR3 DNA: TGTGCCAGCAGTCGGAACAGTTTGGACGAGCAGTACTTC. It specifies CASSRNSLDEQYF.

This clone was recorded a few times. The rearrangement links TRBV2 to TRBJ2-2; 13 bases align to TRBD2. Per the germline V gene, CDR1 is SNHLY and CDR2 is FYNNEI. CDR3 length: 21 amino acids. Losses at the gene ends were 7 bases for V and 5 bases for J; bases not matched to a gene: 22. CDR3 DNA sequence: TGTGCCAGCAAGAGGAGGTACGGGAGCTCAAGGACTAGCGGGAGTACCGGGGAGCTGTTTTTT. Translated: CASKRRYGSSRTSGSTGELFF.

The J gene is TRBJ2-7, the V gene TRBV15; no clear D gene. Trimming took 1 base from V and 3 from J, leaving 10 bases between them. The CDR3 totals 14 residues. Germline V gives CDR1 LNHNV, CDR2 YYDKDF (reference sequence). CDR3 protein: CATSRGDNFYEQYF. The CDR3, as DNA: TGTGCCACCAGCAGAGGAGACAATTTCTACGAGCAGTACTTC.

The chain uses TRBV3-1 (or the pseudogene TRBV3-2) and TRBJ1-2; 10 bases align to TRBD1. This CDR3 spans 17 amino acids. With V trimmed by 0 bases and J by 6 bases, 10 bases remained unmatched. The germline gives CDR1 LGHDT, CDR2 YNNKEL (reference sequence). The CDR3 is CASSQDATGGAGNGYTF. CDR3 nucleotides: TGTGCCAGCAGCCAAGATGCGACAGGGGGCGCAGGTAATGGCTACACCTTC.

The J gene is TRBJ1-2, the V gene TRBV6-5; D is unclear. The CDR3 runs to 14 residues. Germline assignment: CDR1 MNHEY and CDR2 SVGAGI. The V end lost 6 bases, the J end lost 1 base, and 12 bases lay between the germline ends. The CDR3 loop is CASRRHSINYGYTF. CDR3 in DNA: TGTGCCAGCAGACGACACTCAATTAACTATGGCTACACCTTC.